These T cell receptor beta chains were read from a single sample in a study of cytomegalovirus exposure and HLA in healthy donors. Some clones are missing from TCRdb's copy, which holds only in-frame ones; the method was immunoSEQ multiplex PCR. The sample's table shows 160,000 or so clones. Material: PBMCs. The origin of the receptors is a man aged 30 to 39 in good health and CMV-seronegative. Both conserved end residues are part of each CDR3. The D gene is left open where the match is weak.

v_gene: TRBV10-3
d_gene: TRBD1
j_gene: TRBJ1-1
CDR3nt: TGTGCCATCAGTTACAAGGACAGGCCGAACACTGAAGCTTTCTTT
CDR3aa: CAISYKDRPNTEAFF

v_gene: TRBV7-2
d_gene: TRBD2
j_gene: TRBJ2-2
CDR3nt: TGTGCCAGCAGCTCCGGGACTAGCGGTTACACCGGGGAGCTGTTTTTT
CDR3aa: CASSSGTSGYTGELFF

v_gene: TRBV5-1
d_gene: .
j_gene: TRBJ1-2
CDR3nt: TGCGCCAGCAGCTTGGGCAGGGGCTACGGCTACACCTTC
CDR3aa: CASSLGRGYGYTF

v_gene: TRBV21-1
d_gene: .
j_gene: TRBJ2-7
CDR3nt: TGTGCCAGGTCCGGGACTAGCAAATACGAGCAGTACTTC
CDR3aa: CARSGTSKYEQYF

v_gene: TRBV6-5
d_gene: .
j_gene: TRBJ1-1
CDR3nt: TGTGCCAGCACTATAACAGGGACCGGGACTGAAGCTTTCTTT
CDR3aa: CASTITGTGTEAFF

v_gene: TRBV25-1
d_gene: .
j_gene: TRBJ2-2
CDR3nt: TGTGCCAGCAGTGACAGGGGGAACACCGGGGAGCTGTTTTTT
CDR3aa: CASSDRGNTGELFF

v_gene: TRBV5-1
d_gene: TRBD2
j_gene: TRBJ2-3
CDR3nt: TGCGCCAGCAGCCCTCGGGACTATCAGAAAGATACGCAGTATTTT
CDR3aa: CASSPRDYQKDTQYF

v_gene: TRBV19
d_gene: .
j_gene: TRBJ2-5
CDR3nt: TGTGCCAGTAGCGCCCGCCCGGGAGAGACCCAGTACTTC
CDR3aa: CASSARPGETQYF

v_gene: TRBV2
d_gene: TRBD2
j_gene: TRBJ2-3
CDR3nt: TGTGCCAGCAGTGGAGGGGAGGGGAGCACAGATACGCAGTATTTT
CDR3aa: CASSGGEGSTDTQYF

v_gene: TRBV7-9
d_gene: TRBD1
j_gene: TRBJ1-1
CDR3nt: TGTGCCAGCAGCGACGGACAGGTCGAGGCCGAAGCTTTCTTT
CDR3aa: CASSDGQVEAEAFF

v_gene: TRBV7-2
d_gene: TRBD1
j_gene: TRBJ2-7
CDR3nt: TGTGCCAGCAGCTCTGGAAGCGGACAGGGACGCTACGAGCAGTACTTC
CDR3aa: CASSSGSGQGRYEQYF

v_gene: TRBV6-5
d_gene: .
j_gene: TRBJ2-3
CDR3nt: TGTGCCAGCAGTTCCACCTGGGCCGCGGATACGCAGTATTTT
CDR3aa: CASSSTWAADTQYF

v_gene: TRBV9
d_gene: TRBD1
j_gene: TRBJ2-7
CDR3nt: TGTGCCAGCAGCGTAGAGACAGGGAGCTCCTACGAGCAGTACTTC
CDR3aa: CASSVETGSSYEQYF

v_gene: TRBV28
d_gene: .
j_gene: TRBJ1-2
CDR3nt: TGTGCCAGCAGTTTCGGCAGAGGGATTGGCTACACCTTC
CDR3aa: CASSFGRGIGYTF

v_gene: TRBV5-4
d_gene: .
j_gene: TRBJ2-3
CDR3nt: TGTGCCAGCAGCCCGGGCGGGGCGAGCGGGTCAGGAGATACGCAGTATTTT
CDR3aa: CASSPGGASGSGDTQYF

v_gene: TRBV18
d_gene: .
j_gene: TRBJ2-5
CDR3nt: TGTGCCAGCTCACCATTCTCGGAAGAGACCCAGTACTTC
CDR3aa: CASSPFSEETQYF

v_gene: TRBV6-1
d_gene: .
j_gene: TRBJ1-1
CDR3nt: TGTGCCACCCGTTTCGTGAACACTGAAGCTTTCTTT
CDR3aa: CATRFVNTEAFF

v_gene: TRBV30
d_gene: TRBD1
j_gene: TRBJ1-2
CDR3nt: TGTGCCTGGAGTACTTTTAGGGGACAGCCTAACTATGGCTACACCTTC
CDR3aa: CAWSTFRGQPNYGYTF

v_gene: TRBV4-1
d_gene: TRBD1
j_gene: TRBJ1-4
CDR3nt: TGCGCCAGCAGTCAAGACAGGGGTGGTAATGAAGAACTGTTTTTT
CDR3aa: CASSQDRGGNEELFF

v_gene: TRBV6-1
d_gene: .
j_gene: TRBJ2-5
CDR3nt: TGTGCCAGCAACGGGGAAGTGGAGACCCAGTACTTC
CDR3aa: CASNGEVETQYF

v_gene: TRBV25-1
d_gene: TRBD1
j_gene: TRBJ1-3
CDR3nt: TGTGCCAGCAGTGGAATTAAGCAGGGACAGAGCTCTGGAAACACCATATATTTT
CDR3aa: CASSGIKQGQSSGNTIYF

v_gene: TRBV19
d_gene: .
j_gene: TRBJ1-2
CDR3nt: TGTGCCAGTAGCCCCCAACCGGAGGGAGGGCATGGCTACACCTTC
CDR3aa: CASSPQPEGGHGYTF

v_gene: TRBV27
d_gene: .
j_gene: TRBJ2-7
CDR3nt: TGTGCCAGCAGTCACATAAACTCCTACGAGCAGTACTTC
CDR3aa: CASSHINSYEQYF

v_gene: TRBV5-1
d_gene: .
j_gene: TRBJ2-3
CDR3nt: TGCGCCAGCAGCTTATACAAAGATACGCAGTATTTT
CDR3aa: CASSLYKDTQYF

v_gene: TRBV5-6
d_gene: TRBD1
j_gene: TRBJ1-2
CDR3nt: TGTGCCAGCAGCTTGGAACAGGGGGCCTATGGCTACACCTTC
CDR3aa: CASSLEQGAYGYTF

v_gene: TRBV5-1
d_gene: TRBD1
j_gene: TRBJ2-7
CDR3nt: TGCGCCAGCAGCTCGGGGCCCAGGGGGACCTACGAGCAGTACTTC
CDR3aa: CASSSGPRGTYEQYF

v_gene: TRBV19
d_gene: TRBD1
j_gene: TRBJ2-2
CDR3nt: TGTGCCAGTAGCAGACTGGGACAGGGGAACACCGGGGAGCTGTTTTTT
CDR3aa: CASSRLGQGNTGELFF

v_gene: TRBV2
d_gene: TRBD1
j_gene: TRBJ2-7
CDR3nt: TGTGCCAGCAGTGAAATCCATTCGACAGGGGTCTACGAGCAGTACTTC
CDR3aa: CASSEIHSTGVYEQYF

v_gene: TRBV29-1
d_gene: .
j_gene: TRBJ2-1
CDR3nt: TGCAGCGCCTTCGTGGAACAGGAGTACAATGAGCAGTTCTTC
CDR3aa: CSAFVEQEYNEQFF

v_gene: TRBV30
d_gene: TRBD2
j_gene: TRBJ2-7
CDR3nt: TGTGCCCCGGGGGAGGGCCGCTACGAGCAGTACTTC
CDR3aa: CAPGEGRYEQYF

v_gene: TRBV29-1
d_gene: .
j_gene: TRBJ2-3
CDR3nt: TGCAGCGTTGACAGGGATACGCAGTATTTT
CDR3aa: CSVDRDTQYF

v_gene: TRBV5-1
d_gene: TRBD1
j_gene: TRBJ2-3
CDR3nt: TGCGCCAGCAGCTTGCACAGGGGAGCAGGCACAGATACGCAGTATTTT
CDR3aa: CASSLHRGAGTDTQYF

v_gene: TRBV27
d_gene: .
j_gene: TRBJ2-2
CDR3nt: TGTGCCAGCAGTTTAACAGGGTACGGCACCGGGGAGCTGTTTTTT
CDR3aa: CASSLTGYGTGELFF

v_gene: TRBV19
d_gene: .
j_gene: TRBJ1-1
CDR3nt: TGTGCCAGTAGTATAGATCGTGGGACAGAAGCTTTCTTT
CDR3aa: CASSIDRGTEAFF

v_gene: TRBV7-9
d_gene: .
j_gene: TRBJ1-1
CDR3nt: TGTGCCAGCAGCTCGGACAGCAAAGGGGACACTGAAGCTTTCTTT
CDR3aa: CASSSDSKGDTEAFF

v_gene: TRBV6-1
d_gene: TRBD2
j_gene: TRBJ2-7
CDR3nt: TGTGCCAGCAGTGATCATCCAATGCTAAGCGGGAACTCCTACGAGCAGTACTTC
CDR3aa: CASSDHPMLSGNSYEQYF

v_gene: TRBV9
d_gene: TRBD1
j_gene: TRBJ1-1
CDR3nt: TGTGCCAGCAGCGGACCCAGGGGGCTGTACACTGAAGCTTTCTTT
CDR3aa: CASSGPRGLYTEAFF